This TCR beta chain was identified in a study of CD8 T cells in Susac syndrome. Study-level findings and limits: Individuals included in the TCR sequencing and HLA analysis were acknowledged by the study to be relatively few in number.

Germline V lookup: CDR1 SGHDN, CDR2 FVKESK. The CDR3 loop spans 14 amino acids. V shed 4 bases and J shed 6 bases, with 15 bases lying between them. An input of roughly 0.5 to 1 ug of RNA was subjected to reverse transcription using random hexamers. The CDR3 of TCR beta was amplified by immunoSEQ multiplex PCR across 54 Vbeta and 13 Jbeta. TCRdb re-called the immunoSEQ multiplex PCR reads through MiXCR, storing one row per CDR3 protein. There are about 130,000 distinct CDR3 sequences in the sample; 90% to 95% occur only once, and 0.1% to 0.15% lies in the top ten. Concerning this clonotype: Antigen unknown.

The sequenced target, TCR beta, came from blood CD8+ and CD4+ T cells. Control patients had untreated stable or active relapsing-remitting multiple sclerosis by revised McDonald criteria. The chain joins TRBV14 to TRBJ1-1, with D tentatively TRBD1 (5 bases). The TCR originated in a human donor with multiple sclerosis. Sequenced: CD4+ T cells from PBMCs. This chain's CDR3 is CASSRNVRTPEAFF. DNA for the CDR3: TGTGCCAGCAGCCGTAACGTCCGGACACCTGAAGCTTTCTTT.